The clone carrying this T cell receptor beta chain was found many times. Its antigen is not known. Template material for amplifying TCR beta CDR3 regions consisted of RNA transcripts. With the HTBI primer set, the TCR CDR3 went through a first round of RT-PCR. TCRdb re-analysed the multiplex PCR reads in MiXCR, keeping a single row per CDR3 protein. The data contain 600,000 or so distinct CDR3 sequences, 13% to 15% of them singletons. This sample was taken from a study of T cells in Graves' hyperthyroidism and ophthalmopathy. For the study at large: Peripheral blood was drawn at first diagnosis, prior to all treatment.

The J segment lost 4 bases and the V segment lost 0 bases, leaving 10 bases of the junction unmatched. The CDR3 runs 17 residues. Germline V gene lookup returns CDR1 MNHNY and CDR2 SVGAGI (reference sequence). Whole-study findings and limits: Ophthalmopathy got predicted by the model a median approximately 6.3 months before its onset. Classification by a 13 V-J model distinguished ophthalmopathy from stable hyperthyroidism.

What was sequenced was blood. The chain recombines TRBV6-6 with TRBJ2-7, with TRBD1 identical over 9 bases. The TCR sequence derives from a woman in her forties or fifties with Graves' ophthalmopathy. This CDR3 reads CASSYSLPGQGWYEQYF. CDR3 coding DNA: TGTGCCAGCAGTTACTCGCTTCCGGGACAGGGTTGGTACGAGCAGTACTTC.